Each of the 30 T cell receptor beta chains below was sequenced from the same sample in a study of blood T cell repertoires in COVID-19. The repertoire was sequenced with immunoSEQ multiplex PCR; TCRdb's copy has only in-frame clones and lacks some. The repertoire holds roughly 180,000 clones, roughly 84% seen once, with roughly 18% in the top ten. Sequencing used PBMCs or T cells enriched from blood (not recorded which). Source of these receptors: a man in his 60s who had recovered from COVID-19.

This chain uses TRBV6-2 or TRBV6-3 with TRBJ1-4; D is ambiguous. The V gene's germline CDR1 is MNHEY and CDR2 SVGEGT. V was cut by 5 bases and J by 6 bases, with 13 bases left in between. The CDR3 is 14 residues long. The CDR3 reads CASSPDGRDEKLFF. CDR3 DNA sequence: TGTGCCAGCAGTCCGGACGGGAGGGATGAAAAACTGTTTTTT.

The chain links TRBV29-1 to TRBJ1-3; TRBD1 is a possible D gene (6 bases). The V gene's germline CDR1 is SQVTM and CDR2 ANQGSEA. The CDR3 is 13 residues long. V lost 6 bases and J lost 4, with 13 bases in between. The CDR3 coding sequence is TGCAGCGTGCAACAGGGATTAGGAAACACCATATATTTT. The encoded protein is CSVQQGLGNTIYF. The full variable domain, its missing parts supplied by reference TRBV29-1 and TRBJ1-3, is SAVISQKPSRDICQRGTSLTIQCQVDSQVTMMFWYRQQPGQSLTLIATANQGSEATYESGFVIDKFPISRPNLTFSTLTVSNMSPEDSSIYLCSVQQGLGNTIYFGEGSWLTVV.

The V call is TRBV15, the J call TRBJ1-6; possible D gene TRBD1, 5 bases. The length of the CDR3 is 18 residues. Between the trimmed V and J ends, which lost 0 bases and 6 bases, there was a span of 18 bases. CDR1 is LNHNV and CDR2 is YYDKDF in the germline V gene (reference sequence). The CDR3 protein is CATSRDSGQGALNSPLHF. For the CDR3, the DNA is TGTGCCACCAGCAGAGATAGTGGGCAGGGCGCCCTTAATTCACCCCTCCACTTT.

This clone showed up just once. The gene calls are TRBV5-1 and TRBJ1-2; D might be TRBD1 (5 bases). Germline V gene lookup returns CDR1 SGHRS and CDR2 YFSETQ. V was trimmed by 1 base and J by 3 bases, leaving 16 bases between them. The CDR3 has 16 amino acids. CDR3 nucleotide sequence: TGCGCCAGCAGCTTGCGAGGCATGGGGGGAGACTATGGCTACACCTTC. As protein: CASSLRGMGGDYGYTF.

The chain carries TRBV7-2 and TRBJ2-7, with 9 bases aligning to TRBD2. This CDR3 contains 15 residues. CDR1 and CDR2 from the germline V gene are SGHTA and FQGNSA. J lost 4 bases, V lost 5 bases, and 9 bases had no gene match. The CDR3 spells CASSPQSGGNYEQYF. Here the CDR3 DNA reads TGTGCCAGCAGCCCACAGAGCGGGGGGAATTACGAGCAGTACTTC.

The chain has TRBV7-8 and TRBJ1-6; tentatively, D is TRBD1 (5 bases). Germline loops: CDR1 SGHVS, CDR2 FQNEAQ. CDR3 length: 17 residues. Trimming cost V 3 bases and J 4 bases, with 16 bases left between them. CDR3 sequence reads: CASSLRGGESYNSPLHF. CDR3 DNA sequence: TGTGCCAGCAGCTTGCGGGGGGGGGAGTCTTATAATTCACCCCTCCACTTT.

The rearrangement joins TRBV7-9 to TRBJ2-5; the D gene is possibly TRBD2 (5 bases). The germline V gene encodes CDR1 SEHNR and CDR2 FQNEAQ (reference sequence). V was clipped by 5 bases and J by 5 bases, with 18 bases between them. CDR3 length: 15 residues. This CDR3 reads CASSRSGNSRETQYF. CDR3 sequence (DNA): TGTGCCAGCAGCCGTTCGGGGAATTCGCGGGAGACCCAGTACTTC.

This clone has a handful of counts. This chain joins TRBV18 and TRBJ2-1, with D maybe TRBD1 (6 bases). The V and J ends lost 3 bases and 6 bases respectively, with 15 bases between them. Looked up from germline, CDR1 is KGHSH and CDR2 is LQKENI. This CDR3 has 15 amino acids. This CDR3 is CASSPGLQGSNEQFF. DNA of the CDR3: TGTGCCAGCTCACCTGGTCTACAGGGTTCCAATGAGCAGTTCTTC.

The chain employs TRBV19 and TRBJ2-7; 7 positions match TRBD1. Trimming removed 3 bases from V and 4 bases from J; junction bases left unmatched: 6. CDR1 and CDR2 (germline): LNHDA, SQIVND (reference sequence). The CDR3 spans 14 residues. The DNA of the CDR3 is TGTGCCAGTAGTATGATGGGACAGCAATACGAGCAGTACTTC. It encodes CASSMMGQQYEQYF. The variable domain in full, with the rest retrieved from reference TRBV19 and TRBJ2-7, is DGGITQSPKYLFRKEGQNVTLSCEQNLNHDAMYWYRQDPGQGLRLIYYSQIVNDFQKGDIAEGYSVSREKKESFPLTVTSAQKNPTAFYLCASSMMGQQYEQYFGPGTRLTVT.

The rearrangement links TRBV10-3 to TRBJ2-3, with 9 bases matching TRBD2. V was pared by 4 bases and J by 0 bases, with 5 bases of the junction left unmatched. The CDR3 is made up of 16 amino acids. Germline V lookup: CDR1 ENHRY, CDR2 SYGVKD. CDR3 bases: TGTGCCATCAGTGCGCTAGCGGGGTCTAGCACAGATACGCAGTATTTT. It encodes CAISALAGSSTDTQYF.

The chain recombines TRBV2 with TRBJ2-4; 12 bases are shared with TRBD1. CDR3 length: 17 residues. Germline-derived CDR1 and CDR2 are SNHLY and FYNNEI. With V trimmed by 6 bases and J by 2 bases, 8 bases remained unmatched. The CDR3 region is CASREGTGGATKNIQYF. Written as DNA, the CDR3 is TGTGCCAGCAGAGAGGGGACAGGGGGCGCAACCAAAAACATTCAGTACTTC.

V is TRBV28 and J is TRBJ2-1; the D gene is possibly TRBD2 (5 bases). V lost 2 bases and J lost 6, with 14 bases in between. CDR1 and CDR2 (germline): MDHEN, SYDVKM. The CDR3 loop spans 15 amino acids. CDR3 loop: CASSLRGRSPNEQFF. CDR3 coding DNA: TGTGCCAGCAGTTTACGGGGAAGGTCGCCCAATGAGCAGTTCTTC.

The sample holds a few counts of this clone. The chain combines TRBV10-1 with TRBJ1-2; a weak D match, TRBD1 (5 bases). The germline CDR1 and CDR2 sequences are WNHNN and SYGVQD (reference sequence). The CDR3 is 8 residues long. The CDR3 protein is CFGGGYTF. The CDR3 nucleotides are TGCTTCGGGGGTGGCTACACCTTC.

The table lists this clone with a count of one. The rearrangement joins TRBV30 to TRBJ1-5; D uncertain. The germline V and J ends were trimmed by 1 base and 3 bases, with 7 bases remaining between them. Germline V CDR1 and CDR2: GTSNPN, SVGIG (reference sequence). This CDR3 has 13 residues. As DNA, the CDR3 is TGTGCCTGGAGTGAGACTTACAATCAGCCCCAGCATTTT. Amino acid sequence: CAWSETYNQPQHF.

In its sample, this clone was seen once. The rearrangement links TRBV28 to TRBJ1-3, with a possible D match to TRBD1 (6 bases). The CDR3 runs to 17 residues. V was clipped by 2 bases and J by 0 bases, with 14 bases between them. Germline V gene sequence: CDR1 MDHEN, CDR2 SYDVKM. CDR3: CASSLGTGFSSGNTIYF. The CDR3 coding sequence is TGTGCCAGCAGTTTAGGTACAGGGTTCAGCTCTGGAAACACCATATATTTT.

In its sample, this clone was seen a few times. The chain links TRBV12-5 to TRBJ2-7; 13 nucleotides line up with TRBD2. V shed 5 bases and J 4 bases; nucleotides not matched to a gene: 5. The CDR3 totals 15 residues. Germline V gives CDR1 LGHNT, CDR2 FRNRAP. The CDR3 DNA sequence: TGTGCTAGTGGTCTCCGGACTAGCGGGAGTTACGAGCAGTACTTC. It specifies CASGLRTSGSYEQYF.

This clone came up a few times. The rearrangement joins TRBV7-2 to TRBJ1-5; 8 bases line up with TRBD1. V trimming: 4 bases; J trimming: 5 bases; junction bases outside the gene matches: 1. CDR1 SGHTA and CDR2 FQGNSA come from the germline V gene. The CDR3 covers 13 residues. Here the CDR3 reads CASSWGQDQPQHF. CDR3 nucleotides: TGTGCCAGCAGCTGGGGACAGGATCAGCCCCAGCATTTT.

The chain joins TRBV6-4 to TRBJ1-1; D unclear. The CDR3 contains 14 residues. Germline V gene data show CDR1 as MRHNA and CDR2 as SNTAGT. V lost 7 bases and J 3 bases, leaving 15 bases between the germline ends. CDR3 bases: TGTGCCAGCAAATTGGTCGGTTCGGACACTGAAGCTTTCTTT. The encoded protein is CASKLVGSDTEAFF.

This sequence joins TRBV7-2 and TRBJ2-1; possible D gene TRBD2, 7 bases. CDR1 is SGHTA, CDR2 FQGNSA, per germline. This CDR3 has 16 amino acids. V was trimmed by 3 bases and J by 8 bases, leaving 20 bases between them. In nucleotides, the CDR3 is TGTGCCAGCAGCTTCAACCCGGGGGCGGGGGACGATGAGCAGTTCTTC. Translating gives CASSFNPGAGDDEQFF.

The rearrangement joins TRBV18 to TRBJ1-1; 11 bases fit TRBD1. Germline V gene lookup returns CDR1 KGHSH and CDR2 LQKENI. The CDR3 sequence is 16 residues long. V lost 3 bases, J lost 4 bases, and 7 bases stayed unmatched. The CDR3: CASSPLGQGAPTEAFF. The CDR3 DNA is TGTGCCAGCTCACCCCTTGGACAGGGGGCGCCCACTGAAGCTTTCTTT.

The chain couples TRBV9 to TRBJ2-5, with D uncertain. Germline V gene sequence: CDR1 SGDLS, CDR2 YYNGEE. The CDR3 runs to 15 residues. V shed 0 bases and J shed 7 bases, with 16 bases lying between them. The CDR3 spells CASSVEFGLGGTQYF. CDR3 in DNA: TGTGCCAGCAGCGTAGAGTTCGGCCTAGGCGGGACCCAGTACTTC.

This chain connects TRBV7-9 to TRBJ1-4; a possible D gene is TRBD1 (6 bases). The germline gives CDR1 SEHNR, CDR2 FQNEAQ (reference sequence). This CDR3 has 14 residues. Trimming pared 5 bases from V and 4 bases from J, leaving 11 bases between. CDR3 DNA sequence: TGTGCCAGCAGCGTAGTGGACAGTAATGAAAAACTGTTTTTT. It is translated as CASSVVDSNEKLFF.

The CDR3 is CATSDGLALSSETQYF. The CDR3 region has the DNA TGTGCCACCAGTGATGGACTAGCTCTCTCGTCAGAGACCCAGTACTTC. This chain links TRBV24-1 with TRBJ2-5; 8 nucleotides align to TRBD2. Per germline, CDR1 KGHDR and CDR2 SFDVKD. This CDR3 comprises 16 residues. The ends lost 3 bases at V and 4 bases at J; junction bases unmatched: 9.

The chain joins TRBV5-1 to TRBJ2-3; no clear D gene. The CDR3 is made up of 13 amino acids. The germline gives CDR1 SGHRS, CDR2 YFSETQ. Trimming shortened V by 7 bases and J by 6 bases, and 15 bases separated the two germline ends. The CDR3 nucleotides are TGCGCCAGCGGGTTACAACTCGGGGATACGCAGTATTTT. Translation: CASGLQLGDTQYF. Complete variable domain (other parts from reference TRBV5-1 and TRBJ2-3): KAGVTQTPRYLIKTRGQQVTLSCSPISGHRSVSWYQQTPGQGLQFLFEYFSETQRNKGNFPGRFSGRQFSNSRSEMNVSTLELGDSALYLCASGLQLGDTQYFGPGTRLTVL.

This rearrangement joins TRBV6-1 to TRBJ1-6; D unresolved. Germline CDR1 and CDR2: MNHNS and SASEGT. Trimming removed 3 bases from V and 10 bases from J, with 4 bases in between. The CDR3 length is 11 residues. The CDR3, as DNA: TGTGCCAGCAGTGACGGGTCACCCCTCCACTTT. It specifies CASSDGSPLHF.

This clone was seen a few times. This chain uses TRBV9 with TRBJ2-1; 11 positions match TRBD2. Trimming cost V 3 bases and J 5 bases; bases outside gene matches: 4. CDR1 is SGDLS, CDR2 YYNGEE, per germline. The CDR3 extends over 15 amino acids. DNA of the CDR3: TGTGCCAGCAGCGCGGGACTAGCGGAACACAATGAGCAGTTCTTC. Translated, it gives CASSAGLAEHNEQFF.

The rearrangement links TRBV14 to TRBJ1-2, with D tentatively TRBD1 (5 bases). V was clipped by 2 bases and J by 4 bases, with 8 bases between them. Looked up from germline, CDR1 is SGHDN and CDR2 is FVKESK. This CDR3 has 13 residues. CDR3 sequence (DNA): TGTGCCAGCAGCCAACGGGGGACCTATGGCTACACCTTC. This translates into CASSQRGTYGYTF.

The chain couples TRBV19 to TRBJ2-1, with 8 bases matching TRBD1. The germline gives CDR1 LNHDA, CDR2 SQIVND (reference sequence). The CDR3 contains 16 residues. The V segment lost 3 bases and the J segment 4 bases; nucleotides outside the gene matches: 8. CDR3 sequence reads: CASSMSSGTGYNEQFF. In nucleotides, the CDR3 is TGTGCCAGTAGTATGTCATCCGGGACAGGTTACAATGAGCAGTTCTTC.

The V gene is TRBV6-5, the J gene TRBJ1-5; a weak D match, TRBD1 (5 bases). Germline assignment: CDR1 MNHEY and CDR2 SVGAGI. The CDR3 runs 15 residues. V lost 7 bases and J 5 bases, leaving 18 bases between the germline ends. The CDR3 here is CASNLGGDIHQPQHF. The CDR3 nucleotides read TGTGCCAGCAACTTGGGAGGGGATATACATCAGCCCCAGCATTTT.

The chain has TRBV6-5 and TRBJ2-3; D is uncertain. Between the trimmed V and J ends, which lost 5 bases and 4 bases, there was a span of 7 bases. CDR3 size: 12 residues. Germline V gives CDR1 MNHEY, CDR2 SVGAGI. The DNA of the CDR3 is TGTGCCAGCAGTCGAACACCAGATACGCAGTATTTT. Its translation: CASSRTPDTQYF.